Detailed here is one T cell receptor beta chain. The antigen remains unidentified. This entry belongs to a study of cytomegalovirus exposure and HLA in healthy donors. General study points: Specificity of a few CMV-associated chains for CMV antigens was verified in vitro. The authors later found most CMV-associated TCR beta chains appeared HLA-restricted.

V was pared by 6 bases and J by 10 bases, with 18 bases of the junction left unmatched. Germline V gene data show CDR1 as LNHDA and CDR2 as SQIVND (reference sequence). This CDR3 is built from 18 residues. The PCR was carried out with 60 Vbeta primers and 13 Jbeta primers. The table came from immunoSEQ multiplex PCR; TCRdb's copy has only in-frame clones and leaves some out. The profile shows roughly 130,000 clones, roughly four fifths of them singletons. This TCR derives from a boy aged 2-15 years in good health and CMV-seronegative. The rearrangement joins TRBV19 to TRBJ2-1; 13 bases map to TRBD2. Sequences were obtained from PBMCs. The DNA for the CDR3 is TGTGCCAGTAGCCGAGGACTAGCGGGAGTGACCGGCCTCTGGGAGCAGTTCTTC. Translated, it gives CASSRGLAGVTGLWEQFF.